Below, one T cell receptor (beta chain) is given with its context. At one boundary the junction diverges from the germline segment, which might be a read error. Other nucleotide sequences from this sample produce the same CDR3. Primers for the PCR totalled 60 Vbeta and 13 Jbeta. Generated by immunoSEQ multiplex PCR, the TCRdb table keeps only in-frame clones and is missing some. The table includes about 180,000 clones, 77% detected once. This specimen comes from a study of cytomegalovirus exposure and HLA in healthy donors. Germline CDR1 reads SSHAT; CDR2 reads FNYEAQ (reference sequence). The CDR3 has 14 amino acids.

The chain employs TRBV7-7 and TRBJ2-5, with 10 bases matching TRBD1. The TCR comes from a man aged 18-30 years in good health and CMV-seronegative. Sequencing was done on a sample of PBMCs. Here the CDR3 reads CASSRDRGGETQYF. The CDR3 DNA reads as TGTGCTAGCAGCCGGGACAGGGGAGGGGAGACCCAGTACTTC.